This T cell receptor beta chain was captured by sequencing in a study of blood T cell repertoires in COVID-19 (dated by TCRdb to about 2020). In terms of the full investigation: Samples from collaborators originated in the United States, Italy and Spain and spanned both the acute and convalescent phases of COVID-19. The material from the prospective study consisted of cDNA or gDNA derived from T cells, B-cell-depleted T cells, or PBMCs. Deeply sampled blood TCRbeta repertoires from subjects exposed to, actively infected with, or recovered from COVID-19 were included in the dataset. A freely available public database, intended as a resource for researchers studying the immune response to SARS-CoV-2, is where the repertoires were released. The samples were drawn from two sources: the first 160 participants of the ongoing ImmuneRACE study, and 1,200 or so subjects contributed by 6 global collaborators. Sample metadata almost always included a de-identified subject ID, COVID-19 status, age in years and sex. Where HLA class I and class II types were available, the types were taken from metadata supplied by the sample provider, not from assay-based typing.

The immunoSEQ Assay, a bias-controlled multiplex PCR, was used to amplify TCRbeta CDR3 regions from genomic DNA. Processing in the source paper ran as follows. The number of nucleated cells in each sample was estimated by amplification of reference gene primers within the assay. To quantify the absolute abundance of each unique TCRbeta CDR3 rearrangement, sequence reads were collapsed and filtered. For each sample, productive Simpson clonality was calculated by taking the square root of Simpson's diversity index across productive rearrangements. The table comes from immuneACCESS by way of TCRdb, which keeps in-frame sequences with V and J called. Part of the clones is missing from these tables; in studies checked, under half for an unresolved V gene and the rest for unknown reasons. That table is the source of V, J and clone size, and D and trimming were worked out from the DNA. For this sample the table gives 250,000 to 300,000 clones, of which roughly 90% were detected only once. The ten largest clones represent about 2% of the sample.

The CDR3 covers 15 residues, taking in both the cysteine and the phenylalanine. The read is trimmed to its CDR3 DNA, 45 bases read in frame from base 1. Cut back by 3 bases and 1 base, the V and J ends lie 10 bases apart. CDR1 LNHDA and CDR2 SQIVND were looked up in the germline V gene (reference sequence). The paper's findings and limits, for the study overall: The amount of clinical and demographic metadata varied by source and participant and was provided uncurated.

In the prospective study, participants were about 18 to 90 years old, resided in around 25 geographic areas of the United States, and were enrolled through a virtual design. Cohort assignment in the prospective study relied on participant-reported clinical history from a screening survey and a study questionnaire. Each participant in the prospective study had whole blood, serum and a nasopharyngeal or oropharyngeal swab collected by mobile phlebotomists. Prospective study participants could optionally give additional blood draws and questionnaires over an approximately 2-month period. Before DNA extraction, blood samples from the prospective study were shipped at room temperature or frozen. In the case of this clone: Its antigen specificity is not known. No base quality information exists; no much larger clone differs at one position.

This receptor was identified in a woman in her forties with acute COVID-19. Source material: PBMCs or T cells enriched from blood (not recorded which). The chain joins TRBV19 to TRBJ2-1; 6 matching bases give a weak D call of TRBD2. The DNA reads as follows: TGTGCCAGTAGTATCGGGGGTCTTTCCTACAATGAGCAGTTCTTC. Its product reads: CASSIGGLSYNEQFF.